Shown below are 27 T cell receptor beta chains from a single sample sequenced in a study of cytomegalovirus exposure and HLA in healthy donors. A multiplex PCR was run with 60 Vbeta primers and 13 Jbeta primers. Method: immunoSEQ multiplex PCR; TCRdb's copy keeps in-frame clones and lacks some. The sample records about 54,000 clones, about 80% being singletons. Sequenced sample: PBMCs. The receptors were sampled from a female donor in good health and CMV-seronegative.

The chain employs TRBV12-5 and TRBJ1-1, with 9 bases fitting TRBD1. From germline, CDR1 is LGHNT and CDR2 FRNRAP. The CDR3 covers 19 residues. The V segment lost 1 base and the J segment 0 bases; nucleotides outside the gene matches: 12. The CDR3 sequence is CASGLEFRVGQGMNTEAFF. The CDR3 DNA is TGTGCTAGTGGTTTGGAGTTTAGGGTCGGACAGGGGATGAACACTGAAGCTTTCTTT. Drawing the rest from reference TRBV12-5 and TRBJ1-1, the complete variable domain is DARVTQTPRHKVTEMGQEVTMRCQPILGHNTVFWYRQTMMQGLELLAYFRNRAPLDDSGMPKDRFSAEMPDATLATLKIQPSEPRDSAVYFCASGLEFRVGQGMNTEAFFGQGTRLTVV.

This rearrangement joins TRBV4-1 to TRBJ2-7; 8 bases match TRBD2. Losses at the gene ends were 5 bases for V and 3 bases for J; bases not matched to a gene: 9. CDR3 size: 15 residues. The germline gives CDR1 MGHRA, CDR2 YSYEKL. The CDR3 protein is CASSGSSGGFYEQYF. In DNA, the CDR3 is TGCGCCAGCAGCGGGTCGAGCGGGGGCTTCTACGAGCAGTACTTC.

Concerning this clone itself: A junction boundary mismatches the germline segment, possibly from a read error. The chain combines TRBV6-1 with TRBJ1-6; TRBD1 agrees at 8 bases. CDR3 length equals 14 residues. Germline V gene lookup returns CDR1 MNHNS and CDR2 SASEGT. The DNA of the CDR3 is TGTGCCAGCAGGGAAGACAGGGGCCGTTCACCCCTCCACTTT. The encoded protein is CASREDRGRSPLHF.

The genes are TRBV7-2 and TRBJ1-4; TRBD1 agrees at 8 bases. The J segment lost 8 bases and the V segment lost 0 bases, leaving 11 bases of the junction unmatched. CDR1 SGHTA and CDR2 FQGNSA come from the germline V gene. CDR3 length: 17 amino acids. In DNA form, the CDR3 reads TGTGCCAGCAGCTTAGCGAGAGGGGGGCAGGGGGCGGAAAAACTGTTTTTT. Translation gives CASSLARGGQGAEKLFF.

Written as DNA, the CDR3 is TGTGCCAGCAGCCCCTCTAGTGAAGCTTTCTTT. Translation: CASSPSSEAFF. The chain carries TRBV7-9 and TRBJ1-1; D not certain. Trimming pared 5 bases from V and 7 bases from J, leaving 8 bases between. The CDR3 sequence is 11 residues long. The germline CDR1 and CDR2 sequences are SEHNR and FQNEAQ (reference sequence).

V and J are TRBV10-1 and TRBJ1-5; 8 nucleotides match TRBD1. Germline lookup yields CDR1 WNHNN and CDR2 SYGVQD (reference sequence). The CDR3 runs to 12 residues. J was trimmed by 5 bases and V by 8 bases; bases with no gene match: 2. This CDR3 is CASGTGYQPQHF. The CDR3 nucleotides read TGCGCCAGCGGGACAGGTTATCAGCCCCAGCATTTT.

The rearrangement links TRBV18 to TRBJ1-1; D perhaps matches TRBD1 (6 bases). CDR3 length: 13 residues. Germline values: CDR1 KGHSH, CDR2 LQKENI. V lost 1 base and J 5 bases, leaving 8 bases between the germline ends. Here the CDR3 reads CASSPQGETEAFF. As DNA, the CDR3 is TGTGCCAGCTCACCACAGGGGGAGACTGAAGCTTTCTTT.

On this clone itself: At one of its ends the junction is not consistent with the germline gene, which may arise from a read error. CDR3 in DNA: TGCAGCGTCCACCCCGGCAGGGAGGGGTACGGGCAGTACTTC. It is translated as CSVHPGREGYGQYF. V and J are TRBV29-1 and TRBJ2-7; 7 bases are a match to TRBD2. Germline V gene lookup returns CDR1 SQVTM and CDR2 ANQGSEA. This CDR3 has 14 residues.

In its sample, this clone was seen once. This is likely a read error, given that the CDR3 carries no conserved phenylalanine or tryptophan at its end. Because the CDR3's place on the DNA is in doubt, the DNA is left out and the CDR3 is given as listed by TCRdb. The chain uses TRBV23-1 and TRBJ1-4; the table's D call, TRBD1, was not checked against the DNA. TRBV23-1 has ORF status, its function being uncertain. The CDR3 comprises 11 residues, both ends counted. CDR3 in amino acids: CASSLHRGRDV.

CDR3 sequence reads: CARSTRQGPWAGELFF. For the CDR3, the DNA is TGTGCCAGAAGCACACGACAGGGACCCTGGGCCGGGGAGCTGTTTTTT. V is TRBV7-5 and J is TRBJ2-2; the table names TRBD1, a call not compared with the DNA. TRBV7-5 constitutes a pseudogene. The CDR3 extends over 16 amino acids.

The chain combines TRBV6-1 with TRBJ1-2; weak D call: TRBD1 (6 bases). Trimming took off 5 bases at V and 4 bases at J, with 17 bases between the two ends. CDR1 is MNHNS, CDR2 SASEGT, per germline. This CDR3 comprises 15 residues. The CDR3 region is CASSPTRGGVYGYTF. The CDR3 DNA reads as TGTGCCAGCAGTCCCACAAGGGGGGGAGTCTATGGCTACACCTTC.

V is TRBV7-8 and J is TRBJ2-7, with TRBD1 identical over 7 bases. The V gene's germline CDR1 is SGHVS and CDR2 FQNEAQ. There are 13 residues in the CDR3. J gave up 6 bases and V 6 bases, and 8 bases lay outside the gene matches. Written as DNA, the CDR3 is TGTGCCAGCAGACCAGAGACAGGGCGCGAGCAGTACTTC. This translates into CASRPETGREQYF.

The V and J genes are TRBV11-1 and TRBJ1-1; D call uncertain. The germline V and J ends were trimmed by 6 bases and 2 bases, with 13 bases remaining between them. The CDR3 spans 14 residues. Germline CDR1 and CDR2: SGHAT and FQDESV (reference sequence). DNA for the CDR3: TGTGCCAGCAGAAAGAGGGAGATAAACACTGAAGCTTTCTTT. It translates to CASRKREINTEAFF.

The chain is built from TRBV19 and TRBJ2-7; 8 nucleotides match TRBD1. After removal of 7 bases from V and 2 bases from J, the junction contained 10 bases not matched to a gene. The germline V gene has CDR1 LNHDA and CDR2 SQIVND (reference sequence). The length of the CDR3 is 15 residues. The CDR3 DNA sequence: TGTGCCAGTACCCCCACCGGGACAGGAGCCTACGAGCAGTACTTC. Protein sequence: CASTPTGTGAYEQYF.

The chain carries TRBV18 and TRBJ1-2; 8 nucleotides agree with TRBD1. Germline CDR1 KGHSH, CDR2 LQKENI. The length of the CDR3 is 13 residues. V gave up 8 bases and J gave up 3 bases; unmatched junction bases: 5. Written as DNA, the CDR3 is TGTGCCAGCGCGGACAGGGACTACTATGGCTACACCTTC. It yields the protein CASADRDYYGYTF.

This clone was found a few times. The chain joins TRBV5-4 to TRBJ2-1, with D maybe TRBD1 (6 bases). This CDR3 has 15 residues. The V and J ends lost 4 bases and 7 bases respectively, with 18 bases between them. Germline values: CDR1 SGHNT, CDR2 YYREEE (reference sequence). In DNA, the CDR3 is TGTGCCAGCAGCGGAACCCTACAGGGTTTAAATGAGCAGTTCTTC. As protein: CASSGTLQGLNEQFF.

The gene calls are TRBV6-5 and TRBJ1-1, with a tentative D call TRBD1 (5 bases). Trimming pared 2 bases from V and 12 bases from J, leaving 16 bases between. Per the germline V gene, CDR1 is MNHEY and CDR2 is SVGAGI. The CDR3 is made up of 13 amino acids. This chain's CDR3 is CASSYPRGGITFF. The CDR3 coding sequence is TGTGCCAGCAGTTACCCGCGGGGGGGGATTACTTTCTTT.

V and J are TRBV5-1 and TRBJ1-4; perhaps TRBD1 as D (6 bases). V dropped 3 bases and J dropped 2 bases, with 8 bases sitting between them. This CDR3 contains 14 residues. Per germline, CDR1 SGHRS and CDR2 YFSETQ. CDR3 loop: CASSSQGTNEKLFF. As DNA, the CDR3 is TGCGCCAGCAGCTCGCAGGGGACTAATGAAAAACTGTTTTTT.

The genes are TRBV7-2 and TRBJ1-6; 11 positions match TRBD1. This CDR3 comprises 13 residues. Germline V CDR1 and CDR2: SGHTA, FQGNSA. Trimming at V came to 5 bases and at J to 10 bases, leaving 1 base not matched to a gene. In DNA form, the CDR3 reads TGTGCCAGCAGCAGGGACAGGGGGTCACCCCTCCACTTT. This codes for CASSRDRGSPLHF.

V is TRBV7-2 and J is TRBJ1-4, with 8 bases fitting TRBD1. V gave up 5 bases and J gave up 8 bases; unmatched junction bases: 10. Germline CDR1 SGHTA, CDR2 FQGNSA. The CDR3 totals 15 residues. CDR3 loop: CASSGSTGVFEKLFF. The CDR3 bases are TGTGCCAGCAGCGGCTCGACAGGGGTTTTCGAAAAACTGTTTTTT. The full variable domain, its missing parts supplied by reference TRBV7-2 and TRBJ1-4, is GAGVSQSPSNKVTEKGKDVELRCDPISGHTALYWYRQSLGQGLEFLIYFQGNSAPDKSGLPSDRFSAERTGGSVSTLTIQRTQQEDSAVYLCASSGSTGVFEKLFFGSGTQLSVL.

In DNA form, the CDR3 reads TGTGCCAGCAGCCGCTTTAAAGGGGGGGGGATGAACACTGAAGCTTTCTTT. Protein: CASSRFKGGGMNTEAFF. The genes are TRBV14 and TRBJ1-1; a possible D gene is TRBD1 (6 bases). CDR3 size: 17 residues. Germline V CDR1 and CDR2: SGHDN, FVKESK. V was clipped by 4 bases and J by 0 bases, with 18 bases between them.

The chain couples TRBV5-4 to TRBJ1-1, with 8 bases lining up with TRBD1. J gave up 5 bases and V 7 bases, and 10 bases lay outside the gene matches. This CDR3 has 14 residues. Per the germline V gene, CDR1 is SGHNT and CDR2 is YYREEE (reference sequence). In nucleotides, the CDR3 is TGTGCCAGCGGCCTTGACAGGGGACTTACTGAAGCTTTCTTT. Its translation: CASGLDRGLTEAFF.

Written as DNA, the CDR3 is TGCGCCAGCAGCCTGATAGCGGGAACGTACAATGAGCAGTTCTTC. Residues: CASSLIAGTYNEQFF. The V and J genes are TRBV5-1 and TRBJ2-1; 8 bases are shared with TRBD2. The CDR3 sequence is 15 residues long. Germline V gene lookup returns CDR1 SGHRS and CDR2 YFSETQ. V gave up 4 bases and J gave up 4 bases; unmatched junction bases: 7. Full variable domain (remainder filled in from reference TRBV5-1 and TRBJ2-1): KAGVTQTPRYLIKTRGQQVTLSCSPISGHRSVSWYQQTPGQGLQFLFEYFSETQRNKGNFPGRFSGRQFSNSRSEMNVSTLELGDSALYLCASSLIAGTYNEQFFGPGTRLTVL.

This clone was picked up one time. The gene calls are TRBV5-4 and TRBJ1-1; D gene unclear. The CDR3 has 12 residues. With 4 bases removed from V and 0 bases from J, the gap between germline ends came to 4 bases. Germline V gives CDR1 SGHNT, CDR2 YYREEE (reference sequence). The CDR3 here is CASSVMNTEAFF. Written as DNA, the CDR3 is TGTGCCAGCAGCGTCATGAACACTGAAGCTTTCTTT.

The V and J genes are TRBV6-5 and TRBJ1-1; no firm D call. In germline, CDR1 is MNHEY, CDR2 SVGAGI. Trimming removed 7 bases from V and 3 bases from J, with 15 bases in between. This CDR3 contains 14 residues. CDR3 coding DNA: TGTGCCAGCACCCGAGGGTTTGGGGACACTGAAGCTTTCTTT. Its protein is CASTRGFGDTEAFF.

J is TRBJ1-2 and V is TRBV9; possible D gene TRBD1, 5 bases. V gave up 0 bases and J gave up 0 bases, with 21 bases separating them. The CDR3 sequence is 19 residues long. In germline, CDR1 is SGDLS, CDR2 YYNGEE. As DNA, the CDR3 is TGTGCCAGCAGCGTAGGGGGGAGGGCCGGTTTTACTTCTAACTATGGCTACACCTTC. Its protein product is CASSVGGRAGFTSNYGYTF.

This clone occurred once. This chain uses TRBV7-8 with TRBJ2-2, with 8 bases aligning to TRBD2. J was trimmed by 8 bases and V by 0 bases; bases with no gene match: 5. Germline CDR1 and CDR2: SGHVS and FQNEAQ. The CDR3 is made up of 15 amino acids. The CDR3 protein is CASSLAGLGGGELFF. The CDR3 DNA reads TGTGCCAGCAGCTTAGCGGGACTAGGTGGTGGGGAGCTGTTTTTT.